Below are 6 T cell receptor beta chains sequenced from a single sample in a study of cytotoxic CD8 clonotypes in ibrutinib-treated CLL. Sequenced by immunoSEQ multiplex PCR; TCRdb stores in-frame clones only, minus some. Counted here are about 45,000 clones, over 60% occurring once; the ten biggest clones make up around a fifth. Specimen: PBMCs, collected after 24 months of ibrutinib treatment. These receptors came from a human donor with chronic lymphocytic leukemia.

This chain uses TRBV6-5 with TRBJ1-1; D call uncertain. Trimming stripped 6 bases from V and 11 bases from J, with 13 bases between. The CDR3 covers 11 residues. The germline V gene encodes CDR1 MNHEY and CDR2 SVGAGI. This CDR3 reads CASRWVDRAFF. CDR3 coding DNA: TGTGCCAGCAGGTGGGTGGATCGGGCTTTCTTT.

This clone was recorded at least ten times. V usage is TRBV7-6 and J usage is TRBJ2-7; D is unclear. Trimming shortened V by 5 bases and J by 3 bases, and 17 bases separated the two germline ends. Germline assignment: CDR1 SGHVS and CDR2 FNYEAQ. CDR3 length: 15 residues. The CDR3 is CASSLPRGRDYEQYF. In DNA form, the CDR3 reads TGTGCCAGCAGCCTGCCCCGCGGCAGAGACTACGAGCAGTACTTC.

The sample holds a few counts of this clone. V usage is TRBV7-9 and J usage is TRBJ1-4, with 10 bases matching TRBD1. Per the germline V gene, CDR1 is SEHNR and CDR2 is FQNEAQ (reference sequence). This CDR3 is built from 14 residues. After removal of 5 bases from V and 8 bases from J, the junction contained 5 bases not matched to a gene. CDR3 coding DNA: TGTGCCAGCAGCCAGGGGACAGGGGTGGAAAAACTGTTTTTT. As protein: CASSQGTGVEKLFF.

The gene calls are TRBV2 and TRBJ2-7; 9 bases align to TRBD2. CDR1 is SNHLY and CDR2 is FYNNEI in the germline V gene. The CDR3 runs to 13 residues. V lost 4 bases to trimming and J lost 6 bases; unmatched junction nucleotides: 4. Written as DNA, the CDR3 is TGTGCCAGCAGTGCCCTAGCGGGGCGCGAGCAGTACTTC. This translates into CASSALAGREQYF.

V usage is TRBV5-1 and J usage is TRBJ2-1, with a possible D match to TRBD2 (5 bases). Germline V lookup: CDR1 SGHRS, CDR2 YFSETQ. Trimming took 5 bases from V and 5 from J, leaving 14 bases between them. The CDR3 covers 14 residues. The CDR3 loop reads CASSEGNRDNEQFF. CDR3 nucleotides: TGCGCCAGCAGTGAGGGAAACAGAGACAATGAGCAGTTCTTC.

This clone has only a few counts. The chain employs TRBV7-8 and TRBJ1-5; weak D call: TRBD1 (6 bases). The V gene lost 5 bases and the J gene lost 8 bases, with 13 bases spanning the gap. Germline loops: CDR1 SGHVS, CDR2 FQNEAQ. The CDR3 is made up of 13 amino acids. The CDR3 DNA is TGTGCCAGCAGCCGAGGGGGGCCCGAGCCCCAGCATTTT. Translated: CASSRGGPEPQHF.